Following are 8 T cell receptor beta chains from one sample sequenced in a study of CD8+CD57+ T cells in acquired aplastic anemia. Genomic DNA provided the template from which TCR beta VDJ and CDR3 profiles were obtained. TCRdb redid the calling of the reads with MiXCR, one entry per CDR3 protein. This table holds approximately 200,000 distinct CDR3 sequences, 61% found once. The specimen sequenced was sorted CD4+, CD8+, or CD8+CD57+ T cells (not recorded which) from PBMCs. These receptors came from a human donor in good health.

In nucleotides, the CDR3 is TGCAGTGCTAGAGAGGGCGAGACCCAGTACTTC. It is translated as CSAREGETQYF. This sequence joins TRBV20-1 and TRBJ2-5, with D hard to call. This CDR3 contains 11 residues. Germline assignment: CDR1 DFQATT and CDR2 SNEGSKA (reference sequence). V was clipped by 0 bases and J by 5 bases, with 4 bases between them.

This clonotype was seen many times. The chain uses TRBV12-5 and TRBJ2-3; D is possibly TRBD1 (6 bases). V was trimmed by 1 base and J by 7 bases, leaving 15 bases between them. The germline CDR1 and CDR2 sequences are LGHNT and FRNRAP. The CDR3 totals 15 residues. The CDR3 is CASGLATGPSNTQYF. The CDR3 DNA follows: TGTGCTAGTGGTTTGGCGACAGGCCCAAGCAATACGCAGTATTTT.

This clonotype has at least ten counts. The CDR3 bases are TGTGCCAGCACATCGGGAGGTGGCACAGATACGCAGTATTTT. This sequence encodes CASTSGGGTDTQYF. V usage is TRBV7-9 and J usage is TRBJ2-3; 7 nucleotides line up with TRBD2. The V segment lost 7 bases and the J segment 1 base; nucleotides outside the gene matches: 5. CDR1 SEHNR and CDR2 FQNEAQ come from the germline V gene (reference sequence). CDR3 size: 14 residues.

The chain carries TRBV7-9 and TRBJ1-6, with D possibly TRBD1 on 6 matching bases. Germline V CDR1 and CDR2: SEHNR, FQNEAQ (reference sequence). V was trimmed by 0 bases and J by 6 bases, leaving 9 bases between them. The CDR3 is made up of 15 amino acids. The CDR3 reads CASSLAAGANSPLHF. The CDR3 DNA sequence: TGTGCCAGCAGCTTAGCGGCAGGGGCTAATTCACCCCTCCACTTT.

The CDR3 nucleotides read TGTGCCAGCAGCTTTGAGGGCCCCTACAATGAGCAGTTCTTC. This gives the protein CASSFEGPYNEQFF. The chain is built from TRBV11-2 and TRBJ2-1, with a weak D call TRBD2 (5 bases). Trimming took off 3 bases at V and 2 bases at J, with 8 bases between the two ends. Germline V lookup: CDR1 SGHAT, CDR2 FQNNGV. The CDR3 is 14 residues long.

Points on this clonotype: With a much larger clone just one base away, this may be a read error. V usage is TRBV6-1 and J usage is TRBJ2-3; D is unresolved. Germline V gene lookup returns CDR1 MNHNS and CDR2 SASEGT. The CDR3 has 14 residues. V lost 7 bases and J 6 bases, leaving 17 bases between the germline ends. The CDR3 DNA reads as TGTGCCAGCATTTCGGTCCGCGGATGGGATACGCAGTATTTT. Translated, it gives CASISVRGWDTQYF.

V and J are TRBV20-1 and TRBJ1-2; D call uncertain. V was pared by 5 bases and J by 0 bases, with 10 bases between. CDR3 size: 13 residues. Germline CDR1 reads DFQATT; CDR2 reads SNEGSKA (reference sequence). The CDR3 DNA follows: TGCAGTGCTTGGGGTAGGGCTAACTATGGCTACACCTTC. Translated, it gives CSAWGRANYGYTF.

This rearrangement joins TRBV6-4 to TRBJ2-5, with D possibly being TRBD1 or TRBD2 (5 bases each). The CDR3 length is 13 residues. The germline CDR1 and CDR2 sequences are MRHNA and SNTAGT. The V and J ends lost 0 bases and 13 bases respectively, with 15 bases between them. For the CDR3, the DNA is TGTGCCAGCAGTGACTCGAGTCCCGGGGCCCCGTACTTC. Translation gives CASSDSSPGAPYF.